Each of the 3 T cell receptor beta chains below was sequenced from the same sample in a study of T cell responses to AZD1222 COVID-19 vaccine. The method was immunoSEQ multiplex PCR; TCRdb's version includes in-frame clones alone and lacks a portion of them. The top ten clones hold under 3.5% of a sample with around 110,000 clones, around 89% of them seen once. The sample here was peripheral blood, taken on day 0 of AZD1222 vaccination. These receptors were collected from an adult in good health.

V is TRBV6-5 and J is TRBJ2-3; the D gene is possibly TRBD1 (6 bases). Germline CDR1 and CDR2: MNHEY and SVGAGI. There are 16 residues in the CDR3. V dropped 0 bases and J dropped 1 base, with 11 bases sitting between them. The CDR3 DNA is TGTGCCAGCAGTTACTCTGTACAGGGAGGCACAGATACGCAGTATTTT. This codes for CASSYSVQGGTDTQYF.

This clone has only a few counts. For the CDR3, the DNA is TGTGCCAGCAGCAAAGGGGGCAGGACAGTAGGGAATGAGCAGTTCTTC. Protein: CASSKGGRTVGNEQFF. The J gene is TRBJ2-1, the V gene TRBV21-1; the table names TRBD1, a call not compared with the DNA. TRBV21-1 is a known pseudogene. The CDR3 totals 16 residues.

J is TRBJ1-1 and V is TRBV30; D remains unclear. Looked up from germline, CDR1 is GTSNPN and CDR2 is SVGIG (reference sequence). This CDR3 contains 12 residues. Trimming shortened V by 3 bases and J by 1 base, and 6 bases separated the two germline ends. DNA of the CDR3: TGTGCCTGGAGCCCCCCGAACACTGAAGCTTTCTTT. Translation: CAWSPPNTEAFF.